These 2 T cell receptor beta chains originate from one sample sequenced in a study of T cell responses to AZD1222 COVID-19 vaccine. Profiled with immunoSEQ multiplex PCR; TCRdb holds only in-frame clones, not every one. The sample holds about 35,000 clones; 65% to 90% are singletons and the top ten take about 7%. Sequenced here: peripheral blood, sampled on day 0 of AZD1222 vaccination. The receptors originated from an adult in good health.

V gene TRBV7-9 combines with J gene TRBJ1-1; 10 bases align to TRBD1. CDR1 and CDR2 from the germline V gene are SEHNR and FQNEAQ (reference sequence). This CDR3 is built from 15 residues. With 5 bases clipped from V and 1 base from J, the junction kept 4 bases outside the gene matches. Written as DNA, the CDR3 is TGTGCCAGCAGCCTCCGGGACAGGGGGAACACTGAAGCTTTCTTT. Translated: CASSLRDRGNTEAFF.

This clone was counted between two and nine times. DNA of the CDR3: TGTGCCAGCAGTCGAGACAATCAGCCCCAGCATTTT. Its protein is CASSRDNQPQHF. The genes are TRBV6-5 and TRBJ1-5; D uncertain. This CDR3 has 12 amino acids. Looked up from germline, CDR1 is MNHEY and CDR2 is SVGAGI. Trimming cost V 5 bases and J 3 bases, with 5 bases left between them.